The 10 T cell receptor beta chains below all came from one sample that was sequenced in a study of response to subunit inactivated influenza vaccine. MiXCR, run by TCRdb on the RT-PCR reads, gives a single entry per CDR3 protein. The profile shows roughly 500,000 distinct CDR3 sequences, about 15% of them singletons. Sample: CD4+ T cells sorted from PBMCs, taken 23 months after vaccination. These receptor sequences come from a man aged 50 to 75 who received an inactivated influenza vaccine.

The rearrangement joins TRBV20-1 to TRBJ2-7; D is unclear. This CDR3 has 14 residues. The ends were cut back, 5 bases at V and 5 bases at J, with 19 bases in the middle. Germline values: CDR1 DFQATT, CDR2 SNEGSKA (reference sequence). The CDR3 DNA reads TGCAGTGCTCCTGGACGGCTGACCTTCGACGAGCAGTACTTC. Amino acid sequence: CSAPGRLTFDEQYF.

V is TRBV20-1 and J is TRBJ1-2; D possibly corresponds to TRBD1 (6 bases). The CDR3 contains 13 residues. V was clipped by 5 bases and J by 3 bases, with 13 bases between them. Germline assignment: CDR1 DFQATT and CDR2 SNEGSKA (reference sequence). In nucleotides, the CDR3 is TGCAGTGCTTCAAGGGGGTTAGACTATGGCTACACCTTC. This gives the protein CSASRGLDYGYTF.

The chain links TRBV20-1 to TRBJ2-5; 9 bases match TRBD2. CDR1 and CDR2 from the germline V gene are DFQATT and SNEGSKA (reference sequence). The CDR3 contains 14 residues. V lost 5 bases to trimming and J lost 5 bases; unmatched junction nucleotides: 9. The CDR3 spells CSAGLLAGIETQYF. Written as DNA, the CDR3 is TGCAGTGCTGGGCTACTAGCGGGTATTGAGACCCAGTACTTC.

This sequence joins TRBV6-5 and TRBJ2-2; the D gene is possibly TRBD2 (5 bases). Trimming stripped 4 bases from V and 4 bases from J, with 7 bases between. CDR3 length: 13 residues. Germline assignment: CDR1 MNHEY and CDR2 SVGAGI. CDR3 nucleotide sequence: TGTGCCAGCAGTTCGGACTTCACCGGGGAGCTGTTTTTT. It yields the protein CASSSDFTGELFF.

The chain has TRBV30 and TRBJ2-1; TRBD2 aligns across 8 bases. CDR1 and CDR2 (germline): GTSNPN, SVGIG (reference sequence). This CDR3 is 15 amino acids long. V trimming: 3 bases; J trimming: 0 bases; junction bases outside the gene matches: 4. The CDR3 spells CAWRTSGLSYNEQFF. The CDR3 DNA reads TGTGCCTGGAGAACTAGCGGCCTCTCCTACAATGAGCAGTTCTTC.

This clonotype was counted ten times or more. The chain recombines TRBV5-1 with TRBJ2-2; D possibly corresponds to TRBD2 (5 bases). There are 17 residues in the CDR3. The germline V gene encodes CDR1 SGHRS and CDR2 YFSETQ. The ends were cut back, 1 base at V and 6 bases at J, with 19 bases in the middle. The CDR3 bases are TGCGCCAGCAGCTTGACCGGGTCCCCGGGGATTTCCGGGGAGCTGTTTTTT. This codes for CASSLTGSPGISGELFF.

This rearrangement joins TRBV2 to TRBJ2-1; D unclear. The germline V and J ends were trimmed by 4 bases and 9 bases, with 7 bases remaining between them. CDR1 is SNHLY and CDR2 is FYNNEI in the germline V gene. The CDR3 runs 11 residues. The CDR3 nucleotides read TGTGCCAGCAGTGTTGCTGCTGAGCAGTTCTTC. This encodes CASSVAAEQFF. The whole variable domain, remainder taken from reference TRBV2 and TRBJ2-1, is EPEVTQTPSHQVTQMGQEVILRCVPISNHLYFYWYRQILGQKVEFLVSFYNNEISEKSEIFDDQFSVERPDGSNFTLKIRSTKLEDSAMYFCASSVAAEQFFGPGTRLTVL.

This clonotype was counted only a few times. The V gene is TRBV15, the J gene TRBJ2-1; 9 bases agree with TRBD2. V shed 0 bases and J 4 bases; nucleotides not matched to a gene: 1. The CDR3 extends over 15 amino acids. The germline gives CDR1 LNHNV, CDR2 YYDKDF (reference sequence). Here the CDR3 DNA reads TGTGCCACCAGCAGAGATAGCGGGAGTTACAATGAGCAGTTCTTC. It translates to CATSRDSGSYNEQFF.

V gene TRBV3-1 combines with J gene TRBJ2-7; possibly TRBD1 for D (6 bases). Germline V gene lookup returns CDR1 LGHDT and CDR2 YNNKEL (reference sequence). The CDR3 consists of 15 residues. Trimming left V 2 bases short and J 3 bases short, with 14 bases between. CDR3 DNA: TGTGCCAGCAGCCAAAGTTACCGGGACAACTACGAGCAGTACTTC. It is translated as CASSQSYRDNYEQYF.

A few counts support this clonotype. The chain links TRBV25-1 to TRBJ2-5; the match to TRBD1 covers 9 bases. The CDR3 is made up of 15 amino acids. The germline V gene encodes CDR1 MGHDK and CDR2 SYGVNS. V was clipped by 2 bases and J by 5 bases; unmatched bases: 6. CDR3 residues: CASSEARTGDETQYF. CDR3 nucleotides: TGTGCCAGCAGTGAAGCGAGGACAGGGGACGAGACCCAGTACTTC.